This TCR beta chain originates from a study of intratumoral heterogeneity in liver cancer. Study-wide results and limits: Overall T cell clonality did not differ significantly between tumor regions in either sequenced patient.

The data were produced by immunoSEQ multiplex PCR, yet TCRdb's version contains in-frame clones alone and is incomplete. The sample contains roughly 3,600 clones, 47% of which appear only once. V lost 5 bases and J 7 bases, leaving 11 bases between the germline ends. CDR3 length: 13 amino acids. Germline V gene lookup returns CDR1 LNHDA and CDR2 SQIVND (reference sequence). The hepatocellular carcinoma nodule was sampled at distinct, geographically separated regions. About this clone itself: The antigen is unknown.

This clonotype originated in a man between 65 and 80 years old with hepatocellular carcinoma. The chain is built from TRBV19 and TRBJ1-4; the D gene is possibly TRBD1 (5 bases). The input for sequencing was tumor tissue, taken before any cancer treatment. The chain's CDR3 is CASSQSGSEKLFF. CDR3 bases: TGTGCCAGTAGTCAGTCAGGGAGTGAAAAACTGTTTTTT.